The 18 T cell receptor beta chains reported below all come from one sample, sequenced in a study of blood T cell repertoires in COVID-19. Generated by immunoSEQ multiplex PCR, the TCRdb table keeps only in-frame clones and is missing some. Among around 300,000 clones listed, around 89% were seen once. Sequencing was performed on PBMCs or T cells enriched from blood (not recorded which). These receptors all come from a woman aged 45 to 65 who had recovered from COVID-19.

This rearrangement joins TRBV28 to TRBJ1-2; perhaps TRBD1 as D (6 bases). The CDR3 runs to 14 residues. Between the trimmed V and J ends, which lost 5 bases and 6 bases, there was a span of 16 bases. CDR1 is MDHEN and CDR2 is SYDVKM in the germline V gene. The CDR3 DNA is TGTGCCAGCAGTATGACAGGTGGATTGAATGGCTACACCTTC. This encodes CASSMTGGLNGYTF.

The CDR3 here is CASSPDRHEAFF. The CDR3 DNA reads TGTGCCAGCAGCCCCGACAGGCATGAAGCTTTCTTT. The gene calls are TRBV5-5 and TRBJ1-1; perhaps TRBD1 as D (6 bases). V was pared by 4 bases and J by 7 bases, with 11 bases between. The CDR3 runs to 12 residues. Looked up from germline, CDR1 is SGHKS and CDR2 is YYEKEE (reference sequence).

V and J are TRBV28 and TRBJ1-2; 7 bases map to TRBD1. The germline V gene has CDR1 MDHEN and CDR2 SYDVKM. J was trimmed by 6 bases and V by 6 bases; bases with no gene match: 10. CDR3 length: 14 amino acids. The CDR3 here is CASSLRRTGHGYTF. In DNA form, the CDR3 reads TGTGCCAGCAGCCTCCGCCGGACAGGCCATGGCTACACCTTC.

This clone is a singleton in its sample. The chain couples TRBV9 to TRBJ2-1, with 12 bases matching TRBD2. Germline V gene lookup returns CDR1 SGDLS and CDR2 YYNGEE. J gave up 6 bases and V 2 bases, and 18 bases lay outside the gene matches. This CDR3 has 20 amino acids. The CDR3 nucleotides read TGTGCCAGCAGCGTGAGTCCTAGCGGGAGGGGAAAAAACATAGGCAATGAGCAGTTCTTC. Encoded protein: CASSVSPSGRGKNIGNEQFF. The full variable domain, rest sourced from reference TRBV9 and TRBJ2-1, is DSGVTQTPKHLITATGQRVTLRCSPRSGDLSVYWYQQSLDQGLQFLIQYYNGEERAKGNILERFSAQQFPDLHSELNLSSLELGDSALYFCASSVSPSGRGKNIGNEQFFGPGTRLTVL.

This chain connects TRBV9 to TRBJ2-7, with TRBD1 identical over 7 bases. The CDR3 sequence is 13 residues long. Trimming took 4 bases from V and 6 from J; bases not matched to a gene: 7. Germline CDR1 reads SGDLS; CDR2 reads YYNGEE. The CDR3 DNA follows: TGTGCCAGCAGCTCCACAGGACAGGTCGAGCAGTACTTC. Protein sequence: CASSSTGQVEQYF.

The chain employs TRBV6-2 or TRBV6-3 and TRBJ2-1, with 9 positions matching TRBD1. Germline V lookup: CDR1 MNHEY, CDR2 SVGEGT. The ends lost 6 bases at V and 3 bases at J; junction bases unmatched: 6. CDR3 length equals 15 residues. In nucleotides, the CDR3 is TGTGCCAGCAGCCGACAGGGGGTAAGCTACAATGAGCAGTTCTTC. Protein sequence: CASSRQGVSYNEQFF.

The V call is TRBV28, the J call TRBJ1-1; 8 nucleotides match TRBD1. This CDR3 spans 15 amino acids. With 7 bases clipped from V and 3 bases from J, the junction kept 10 bases outside the gene matches. The germline V gene encodes CDR1 MDHEN and CDR2 SYDVKM. The chain's CDR3 is CASTGQGSADTEAFF. The CDR3 DNA is TGTGCCAGCACAGGACAGGGTTCGGCGGACACTGAAGCTTTCTTT.

The chain links TRBV6-5 to TRBJ2-5; the match to TRBD2 covers 11 bases. The CDR3 length is 15 residues. V dropped 6 bases and J dropped 2; count of bases not matched to a gene: 5. The germline gives CDR1 MNHEY, CDR2 SVGAGI. The CDR3 region has the DNA TGTGCCAGCAGGCGGACTAGCGGGCCTCAAGAGACCCAGTACTTC. This codes for CASRRTSGPQETQYF.

The chain has TRBV27 and TRBJ2-1; no reliable D call. V lost 3 bases to trimming and J lost 10 bases, with 13 bases between them. Germline V CDR1 and CDR2: MNHEY, SMNVEV (reference sequence). The CDR3 consists of 13 residues. In DNA form, the CDR3 reads TGTGCCAGCAGTTTTGTCAAGGCGGCAGAGCAGTTCTTC. Translating gives CASSFVKAAEQFF.

V is TRBV2 and J is TRBJ2-1; tentative D call: TRBD1 (6 bases). Trimming shortened V by 6 bases and J by 7 bases, and 13 bases separated the two germline ends. Per the germline V gene, CDR1 is SNHLY and CDR2 is FYNNEI. CDR3 size: 13 residues. CDR3 protein: CASREQGLNEQFF. CDR3 nucleotide sequence: TGTGCCAGCAGGGAGCAGGGGCTGAATGAGCAGTTCTTC.

V usage is TRBV14 and J usage is TRBJ1-1; D is ambiguous. V gave up 8 bases and J gave up 2 bases, with 6 bases separating them. The germline V gene encodes CDR1 SGHDN and CDR2 FVKESK. This CDR3 has 11 residues. The CDR3 loop is CASQINTEAFF. The CDR3 DNA follows: TGTGCCAGCCAGATAAACACTGAAGCTTTCTTT.

The chain recombines TRBV14 with TRBJ1-6; D not certain. The CDR3 is 13 residues long. CDR1 is SGHDN, CDR2 FVKESK, per germline. Trimming took off 3 bases at V and 7 bases at J, with 7 bases between the two ends. The DNA of the CDR3 is TGTGCCAGCAGCCATCAACAGAATTCACCCCTCCACTTT. Its protein product is CASSHQQNSPLHF.

The CDR3 sequence: CASSYSMRGTGGNYGYTF. The CDR3 DNA reads TGTGCCAGCAGTTACTCGATGAGGGGGACAGGGGGCAACTATGGCTACACCTTC. The V call is TRBV6-2 or TRBV6-3, the J call TRBJ1-2, with 12 bases fitting TRBD1. The CDR3 extends over 18 amino acids. The J segment lost 2 bases and the V segment lost 0 bases, leaving 7 bases of the junction unmatched. The germline CDR1 and CDR2 sequences are MNHEY and SVGEGT.

The V call is TRBV24-1, the J call TRBJ1-2; 7 bases align to TRBD1. V lost 3 bases to trimming and J lost 2 bases; unmatched junction nucleotides: 5. Germline V gives CDR1 KGHDR, CDR2 SFDVKD. CDR3 length: 15 amino acids. The CDR3 is CATSDAKQGNYGYTF. The CDR3 nucleotides read TGTGCCACCAGTGATGCGAAACAGGGGAACTATGGCTACACCTTC.

This clone turned up a few times. In nucleotides, the CDR3 is TGTGCCACCAGGGGACAGGGGGCTGGGGCCAACGTCCTGACTTTC. It encodes CATRGQGAGANVLTF. The V call is TRBV24-1, the J call TRBJ2-6; TRBD1 aligns across 11 bases. The ends lost 7 bases at V and 2 bases at J; junction bases unmatched: 0. This CDR3 has 15 amino acids. CDR1 and CDR2 from the germline V gene are KGHDR and SFDVKD.

This chain uses TRBV30 with TRBJ1-2, with D unresolved. Trimming left V 8 bases short and J 4 bases short, with 8 bases between. CDR1 GTSNPN and CDR2 SVGIG come from the germline V gene (reference sequence). CDR3 length: 10 residues. The CDR3 protein is CAQEGYGYTF. CDR3 DNA sequence: TGTGCCCAGGAGGGCTATGGCTACACCTTC.

The gene calls are TRBV28 and TRBJ1-4, with 12 bases lining up with TRBD1. With 6 bases clipped from V and 2 bases from J, the junction kept 4 bases outside the gene matches. This CDR3 is built from 16 residues. Germline loops: CDR1 MDHEN, CDR2 SYDVKM. The CDR3 loop reads CASRPGQGATNEKLFF. CDR3 DNA: TGTGCCAGCAGGCCGGGACAGGGGGCGACTAATGAAAAACTGTTTTTT.

This clone was recorded once. V and J are TRBV27 and TRBJ2-7; 7 positions agree with TRBD2. CDR3 size: 15 residues. The junction had 11 bases not matched to a gene; V was cut back by 6 bases and J by 3 bases. Germline CDR1 is MNHEY and CDR2 is SMNVEV (reference sequence). CDR3 loop: CASSPTSETRYEQYF. The CDR3 nucleotides are TGTGCCAGCAGCCCTACTAGCGAGACCCGCTACGAGCAGTACTTC.